This TCR beta chain was found in a study of blood T cells in healthy people across ages. Looking at the study overall: When template switching was applied, about one barcoded beta molecule was captured per two T cells.

The use of a sample-barcoded 5' primer and a J-beta primer mix characterized a second PCR of about 6 to 12 cycles. TCRdb re-analysed the 5' RACE reads in MiXCR, keeping a single row per CDR3 protein. The table records 1.5 million to 2 million distinct CDR3 sequences, about two fifths of them present only once. CDR3 length: 15 amino acids. Germline lookup yields CDR1 SGHRS and CDR2 YFSETQ. This clonotype was seen a few times. The J gene is TRBJ2-7, the V gene TRBV5-1, with no clear D. The DNA end favors TRBJ2-5, so the J call may be wrong. The receptor's source is a human donor in good health. The sequenced material came from blood. CDR3 coding DNA: TGCGCCAGCAGCTTGGGCGTGAGTGCCGAGGAGACCCAGTACTTC. As protein: CASSLGVSAEETQYF.